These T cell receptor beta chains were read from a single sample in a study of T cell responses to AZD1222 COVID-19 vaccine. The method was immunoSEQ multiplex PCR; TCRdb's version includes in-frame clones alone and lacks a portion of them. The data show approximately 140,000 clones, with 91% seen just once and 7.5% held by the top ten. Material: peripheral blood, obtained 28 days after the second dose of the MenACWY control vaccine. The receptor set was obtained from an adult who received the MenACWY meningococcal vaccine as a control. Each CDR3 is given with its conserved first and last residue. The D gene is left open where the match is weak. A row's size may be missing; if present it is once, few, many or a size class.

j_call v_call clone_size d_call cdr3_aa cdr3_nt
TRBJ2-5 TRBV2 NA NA CAGMGNRAQQETQYF TGTGCCGGAATGGGAAACAGGGCCCAACAAGAGACCCAGTACTTC
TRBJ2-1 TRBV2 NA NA CASSVQTGYNEQFF TGTGCCAGCAGTGTCCAGACTGGTTACAATGAGCAGTTCTTC
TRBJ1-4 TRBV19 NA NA CASSNNGATNEKLFF TGTGCCAGTAGTAATAACGGAGCAACTAATGAAAAACTGTTTTTT
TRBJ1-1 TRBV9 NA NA CASSVGGPNTEAFF TGTGCCAGCAGCGTTGGGGGCCCGAACACTGAAGCTTTCTTT
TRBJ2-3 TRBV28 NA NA CASRAQGGKRGTDTQYF TGTGCCAGCAGAGCCCAGGGGGGGAAACGAGGGACAGATACGCAGTATTTT
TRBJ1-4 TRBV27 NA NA CASSPQSATNEKLFF TGTGCCAGCAGTCCTCAGTCCGCAACTAATGAAAAACTGTTTTTT
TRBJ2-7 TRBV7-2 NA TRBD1 CASSRDRGYEQYF TGTGCCAGCAGCCGGGACAGGGGTTACGAGCAGTACTTC
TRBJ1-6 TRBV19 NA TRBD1 CASSIPRGGGRNSPLHF TGTGCCAGTAGTATCCCGCGGGGAGGGGGCCGGAATTCACCCCTCCACTTT
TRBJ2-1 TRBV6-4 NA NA CASSEGLNSYNEQFF TGTGCCAGCAGTGAGGGACTCAACTCCTACAATGAGCAGTTCTTC
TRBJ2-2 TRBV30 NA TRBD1 CAWRDRGRLGTGELFF TGTGCCTGGAGAGACAGGGGGCGTCTAGGGACCGGGGAGCTGTTTTTT
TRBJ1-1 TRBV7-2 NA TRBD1 CASRRQGNTEAFF TGTGCCAGCCGTAGACAGGGGAACACTGAAGCTTTCTTT
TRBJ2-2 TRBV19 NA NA CASSIQGSHAGELFF TGTGCCAGTAGTATCCAGGGTTCGCACGCCGGGGAGCTGTTTTTT
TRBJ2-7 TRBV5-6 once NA CASSQGRTSYEQYF TGTGCCAGCAGCCAGGGCCGAACTTCCTACGAGCAGTACTTC
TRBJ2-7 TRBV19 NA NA CASSIGNTYEQYF TGTGCCAGTAGTATCGGGAATACCTACGAGCAGTACTTC
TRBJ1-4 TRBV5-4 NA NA CASSLEGRSNEKLFF TGTGCCAGCAGCTTGGAAGGACGGTCAAATGAAAAACTGTTTTTT
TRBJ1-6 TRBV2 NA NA CASSDRDTKAGSPLHF TGTGCCAGCAGTGACCGGGACACAAAAGCGGGGTCACCCCTCCACTTT
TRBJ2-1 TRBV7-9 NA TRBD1 CASSKTGGMGNEQFF TGTGCCAGCAGCAAGACAGGGGGCATGGGCAATGAGCAGTTCTTC
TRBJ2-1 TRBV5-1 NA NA CASSHIAVRDEQFF TGCGCCAGCAGCCACATCGCAGTGAGAGATGAGCAGTTCTTC
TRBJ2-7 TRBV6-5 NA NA CASRGGSTVRVQYF TGTGCCAGCAGGGGCGGATCTACCGTTAGGGTGCAGTACTTC
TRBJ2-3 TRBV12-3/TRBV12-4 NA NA CASSLEEGDTQYF TGTGCCAGCAGTTTAGAGGAAGGGGATACGCAGTATTTT
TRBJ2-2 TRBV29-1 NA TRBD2 CSVRSSGRTGELFF TGCAGCGTGAGGTCTAGCGGTAGAACCGGGGAGCTGTTTTTT
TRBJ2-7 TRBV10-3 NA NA CAISESSGVGSYEQYF TGTGCCATCAGTGAGTCGTCAGGGGTGGGCTCCTACGAGCAGTACTTC